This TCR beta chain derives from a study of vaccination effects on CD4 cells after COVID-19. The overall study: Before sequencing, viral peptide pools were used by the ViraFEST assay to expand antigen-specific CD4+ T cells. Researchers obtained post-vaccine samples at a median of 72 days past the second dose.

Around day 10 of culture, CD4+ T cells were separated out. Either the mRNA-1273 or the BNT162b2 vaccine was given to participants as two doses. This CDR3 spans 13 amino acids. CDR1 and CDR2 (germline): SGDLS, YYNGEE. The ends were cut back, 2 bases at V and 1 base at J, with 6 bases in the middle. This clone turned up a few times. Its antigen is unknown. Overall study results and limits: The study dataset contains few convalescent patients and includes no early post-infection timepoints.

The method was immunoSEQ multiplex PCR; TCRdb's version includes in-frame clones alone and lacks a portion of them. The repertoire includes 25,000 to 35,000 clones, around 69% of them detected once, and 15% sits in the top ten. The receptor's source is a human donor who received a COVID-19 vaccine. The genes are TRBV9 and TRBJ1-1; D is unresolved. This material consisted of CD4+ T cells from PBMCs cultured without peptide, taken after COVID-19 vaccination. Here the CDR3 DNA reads TGTGCCAGCAGCGTCGTCCAGAACACTGAAGCTTTCTTT. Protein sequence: CASSVVQNTEAFF.